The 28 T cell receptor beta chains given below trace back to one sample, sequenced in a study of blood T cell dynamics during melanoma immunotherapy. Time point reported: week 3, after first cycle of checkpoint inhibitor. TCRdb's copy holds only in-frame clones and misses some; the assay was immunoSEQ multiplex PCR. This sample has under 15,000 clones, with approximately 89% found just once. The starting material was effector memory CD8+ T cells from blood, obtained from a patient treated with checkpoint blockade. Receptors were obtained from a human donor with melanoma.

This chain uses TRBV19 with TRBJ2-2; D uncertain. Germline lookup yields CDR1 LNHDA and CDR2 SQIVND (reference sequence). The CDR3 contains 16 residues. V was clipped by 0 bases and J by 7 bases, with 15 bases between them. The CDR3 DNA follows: TGTGCCAGTAGTATAGATCGGTATGGTAAGGGCGGGGAGCTGTTTTTT. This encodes CASSIDRYGKGGELFF. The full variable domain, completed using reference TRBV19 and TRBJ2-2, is DGGITQSPKYLFRKEGQNVTLSCEQNLNHDAMYWYRQDPGQGLRLIYYSQIVNDFQKGDIAEGYSVSREKKESFPLTVTSAQKNPTAFYLCASSIDRYGKGGELFFGEGSRLTVL.

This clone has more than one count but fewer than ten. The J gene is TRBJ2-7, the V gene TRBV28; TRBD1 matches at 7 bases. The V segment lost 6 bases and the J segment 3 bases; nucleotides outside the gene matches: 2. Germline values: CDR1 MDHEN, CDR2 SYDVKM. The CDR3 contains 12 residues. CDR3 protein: CASSNRGYEQYF. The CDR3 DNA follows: TGTGCCAGCAGCAACAGGGGCTACGAGCAGTACTTC.

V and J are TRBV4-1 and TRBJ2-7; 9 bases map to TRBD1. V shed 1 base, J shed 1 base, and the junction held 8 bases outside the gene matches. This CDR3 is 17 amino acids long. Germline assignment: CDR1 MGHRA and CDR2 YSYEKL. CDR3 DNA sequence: TGCGCCAGCAGCCAAGGGGGGGGACAGGGTATTTCCTACGAGCAGTACTTC. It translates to CASSQGGGQGISYEQYF.

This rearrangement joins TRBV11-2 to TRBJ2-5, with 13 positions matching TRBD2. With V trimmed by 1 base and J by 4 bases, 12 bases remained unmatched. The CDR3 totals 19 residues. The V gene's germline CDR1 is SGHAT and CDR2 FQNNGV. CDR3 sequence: CASSLAGATSGRWGETQYF. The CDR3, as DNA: TGTGCCAGCAGCTTAGCGGGGGCGACTAGCGGGAGGTGGGGAGAGACCCAGTACTTC.

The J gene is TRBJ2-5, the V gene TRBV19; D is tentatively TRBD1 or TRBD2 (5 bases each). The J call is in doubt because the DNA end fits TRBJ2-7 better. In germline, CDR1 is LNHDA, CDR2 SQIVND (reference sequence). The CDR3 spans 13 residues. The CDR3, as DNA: TGTGCCAGTAGTATGGGGGTAGGCTACGAGCAGTACTTC. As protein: CASSMGVGYEQYF.

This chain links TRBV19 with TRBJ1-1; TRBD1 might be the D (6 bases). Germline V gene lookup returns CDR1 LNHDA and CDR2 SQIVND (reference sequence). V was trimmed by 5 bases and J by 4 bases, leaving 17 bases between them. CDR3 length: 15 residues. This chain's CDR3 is CASSLYSGTSTEAFF. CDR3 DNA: TGTGCCAGTAGTCTCTACTCCGGGACAAGCACTGAAGCTTTCTTT. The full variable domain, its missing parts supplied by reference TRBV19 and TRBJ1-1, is DGGITQSPKYLFRKEGQNVTLSCEQNLNHDAMYWYRQDPGQGLRLIYYSQIVNDFQKGDIAEGYSVSREKKESFPLTVTSAQKNPTAFYLCASSLYSGTSTEAFFGQGTRLTVV.

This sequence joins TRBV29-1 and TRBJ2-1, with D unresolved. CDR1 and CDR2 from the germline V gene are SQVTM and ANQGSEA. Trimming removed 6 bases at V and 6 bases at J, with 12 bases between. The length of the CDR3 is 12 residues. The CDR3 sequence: CSVSASGNEQFF. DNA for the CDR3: TGCAGCGTGAGTGCCAGTGGCAATGAGCAGTTCTTC.

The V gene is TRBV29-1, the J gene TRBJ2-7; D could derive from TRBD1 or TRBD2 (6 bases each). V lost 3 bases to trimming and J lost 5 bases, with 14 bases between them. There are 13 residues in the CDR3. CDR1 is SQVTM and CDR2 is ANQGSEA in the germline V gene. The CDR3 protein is CSVDRGVRDEQYF. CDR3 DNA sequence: TGCAGCGTTGATAGGGGGGTCAGAGACGAGCAGTACTTC.

CDR3 residues: CASSYTMRGTEAFF. CDR3 nucleotides: TGTGCCAGCAGTTACACAATGCGAGGCACTGAAGCTTTCTTT. The V and J genes are TRBV6-5 and TRBJ1-1; D gene ambiguous. Looked up from germline, CDR1 is MNHEY and CDR2 is SVGAGI. This CDR3 has 14 amino acids. With 2 bases removed from V and 4 bases from J, the gap between germline ends came to 11 bases.

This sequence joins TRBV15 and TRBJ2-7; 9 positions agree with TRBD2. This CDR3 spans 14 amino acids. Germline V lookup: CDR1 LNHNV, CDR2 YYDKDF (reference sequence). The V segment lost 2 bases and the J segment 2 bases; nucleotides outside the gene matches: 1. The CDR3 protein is CATSRLAGAYEQYF. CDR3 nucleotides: TGTGCCACCAGCAGATTAGCGGGAGCCTACGAGCAGTACTTC.

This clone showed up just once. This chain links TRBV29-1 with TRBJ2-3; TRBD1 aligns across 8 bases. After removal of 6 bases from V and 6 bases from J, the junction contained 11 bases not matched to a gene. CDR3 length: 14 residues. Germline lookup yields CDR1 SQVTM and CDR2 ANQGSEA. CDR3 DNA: TGCAGCGTCCCGGGACAGGTGAGACCGGATACGCAGTATTTT. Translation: CSVPGQVRPDTQYF.

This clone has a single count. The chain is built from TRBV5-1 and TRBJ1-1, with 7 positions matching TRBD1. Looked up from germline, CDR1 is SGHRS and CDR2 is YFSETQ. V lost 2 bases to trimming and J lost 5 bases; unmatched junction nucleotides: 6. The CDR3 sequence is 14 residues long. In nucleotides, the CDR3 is TGCGCCAGCAGCTTAGACAGGGAGGTTACTGAAGCTTTCTTT. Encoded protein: CASSLDREVTEAFF.

CDR3 amino acids: CSVELPNNEQFF. As DNA, the CDR3 is TGCAGCGTTGAACTACCGAACAATGAGCAGTTCTTC. The chain couples TRBV29-1 to TRBJ2-1; D gene ambiguous. V was shortened by 2 bases and J by 5 bases, with 7 bases between the two germline ends. CDR1 is SQVTM, CDR2 ANQGSEA, per germline. The CDR3 sequence is 12 residues long.

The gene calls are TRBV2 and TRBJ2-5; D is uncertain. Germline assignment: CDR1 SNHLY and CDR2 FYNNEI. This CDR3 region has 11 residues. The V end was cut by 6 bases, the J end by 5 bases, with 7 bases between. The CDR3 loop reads CASRLSETQYF. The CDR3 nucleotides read TGTGCCAGCAGACTCAGTGAGACCCAGTACTTC.

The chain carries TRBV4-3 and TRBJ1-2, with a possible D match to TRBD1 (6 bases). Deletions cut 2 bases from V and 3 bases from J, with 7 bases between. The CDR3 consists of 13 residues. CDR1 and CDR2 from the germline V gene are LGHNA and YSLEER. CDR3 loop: CASSQWTDYGYTF. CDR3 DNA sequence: TGCGCCAGCAGCCAATGGACAGACTATGGCTACACCTTC.

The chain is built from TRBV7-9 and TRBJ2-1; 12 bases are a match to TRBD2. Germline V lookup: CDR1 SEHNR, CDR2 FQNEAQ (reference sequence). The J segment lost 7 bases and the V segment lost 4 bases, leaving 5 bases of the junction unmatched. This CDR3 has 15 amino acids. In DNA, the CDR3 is TGTGCCAGCAGCTCGACTAGCGGGAGAAGTAATGAGCAGTTCTTC. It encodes CASSSTSGRSNEQFF. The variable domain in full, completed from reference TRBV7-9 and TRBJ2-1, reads DTGVSQNPRHKITKRGQNVTFRCDPISEHNRLYWYRQTLGQGPEFLTYFQNEAQLEKSRLLSDRFSAERPKGSFSTLEIQRTEQGDSAMYLCASSSTSGRSNEQFFGPGTRLTVL.

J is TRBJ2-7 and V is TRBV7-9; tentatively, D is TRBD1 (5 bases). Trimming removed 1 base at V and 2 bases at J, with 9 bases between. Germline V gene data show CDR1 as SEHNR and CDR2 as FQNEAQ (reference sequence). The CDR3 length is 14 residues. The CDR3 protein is CASSLEIRAYEQYF. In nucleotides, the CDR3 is TGTGCCAGCAGCTTAGAGATCAGGGCCTACGAGCAGTACTTC.

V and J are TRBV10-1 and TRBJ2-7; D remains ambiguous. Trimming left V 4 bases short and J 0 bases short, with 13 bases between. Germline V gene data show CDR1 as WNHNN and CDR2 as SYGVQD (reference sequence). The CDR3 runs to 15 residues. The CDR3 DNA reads TGCGCCAGCAGTGGTGGCACCGGTACCTCCTACGAGCAGTACTTC. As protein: CASSGGTGTSYEQYF.

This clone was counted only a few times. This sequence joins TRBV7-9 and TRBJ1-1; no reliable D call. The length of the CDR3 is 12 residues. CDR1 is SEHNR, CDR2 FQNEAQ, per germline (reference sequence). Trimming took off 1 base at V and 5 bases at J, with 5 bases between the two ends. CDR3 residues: CASSLGSTEAFF. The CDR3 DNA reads TGTGCCAGCAGCTTAGGTTCGACTGAAGCTTTCTTT.

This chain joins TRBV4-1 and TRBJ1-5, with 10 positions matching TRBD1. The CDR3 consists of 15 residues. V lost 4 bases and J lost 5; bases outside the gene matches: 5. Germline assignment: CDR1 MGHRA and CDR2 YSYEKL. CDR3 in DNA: TGCGCCAGCAGCCTATTAGGACAGGGGGATCAGCCCCAGCATTTT. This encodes CASSLLGQGDQPQHF.

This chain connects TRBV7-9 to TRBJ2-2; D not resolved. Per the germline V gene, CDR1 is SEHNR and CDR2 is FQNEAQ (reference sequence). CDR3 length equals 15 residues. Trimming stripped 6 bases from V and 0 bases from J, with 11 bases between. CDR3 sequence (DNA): TGTGCCAGCAGAAAAATTGACGCGAACACCGGGGAGCTGTTTTTT. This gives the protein CASRKIDANTGELFF.

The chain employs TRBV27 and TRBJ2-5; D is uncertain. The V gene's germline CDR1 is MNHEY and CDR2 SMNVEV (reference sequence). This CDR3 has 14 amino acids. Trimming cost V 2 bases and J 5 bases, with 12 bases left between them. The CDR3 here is CASSLKGYGETQYF. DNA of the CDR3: TGTGCCAGCAGTTTAAAGGGATACGGGGAGACCCAGTACTTC.

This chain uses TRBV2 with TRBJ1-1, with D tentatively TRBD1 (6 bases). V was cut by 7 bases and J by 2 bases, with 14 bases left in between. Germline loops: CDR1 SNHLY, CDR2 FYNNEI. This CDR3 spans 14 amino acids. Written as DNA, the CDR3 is TGTGCCAGCAAGCAGGGGTCGGAAAACACTGAAGCTTTCTTT. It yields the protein CASKQGSENTEAFF.

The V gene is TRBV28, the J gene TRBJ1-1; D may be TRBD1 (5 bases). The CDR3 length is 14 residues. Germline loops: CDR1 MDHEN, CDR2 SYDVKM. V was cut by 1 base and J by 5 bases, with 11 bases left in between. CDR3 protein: CASSLFPRETEAFF. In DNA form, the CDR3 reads TGTGCCAGCAGTTTATTTCCCAGGGAAACTGAAGCTTTCTTT.

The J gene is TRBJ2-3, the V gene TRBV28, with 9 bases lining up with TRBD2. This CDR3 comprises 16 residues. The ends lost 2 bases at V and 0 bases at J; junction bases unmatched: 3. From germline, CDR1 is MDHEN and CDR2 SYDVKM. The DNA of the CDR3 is TGTGCCAGCAGTTTACGACTAGCGGCGAGCACAGATACGCAGTATTTT. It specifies CASSLRLAASTDTQYF.

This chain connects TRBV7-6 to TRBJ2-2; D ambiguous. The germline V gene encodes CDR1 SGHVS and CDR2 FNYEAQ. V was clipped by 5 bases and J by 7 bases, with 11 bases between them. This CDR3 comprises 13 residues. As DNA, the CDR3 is TGTGCCAGCAGCCTAAGACCTAACGGGGAGCTGTTTTTT. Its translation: CASSLRPNGELFF.

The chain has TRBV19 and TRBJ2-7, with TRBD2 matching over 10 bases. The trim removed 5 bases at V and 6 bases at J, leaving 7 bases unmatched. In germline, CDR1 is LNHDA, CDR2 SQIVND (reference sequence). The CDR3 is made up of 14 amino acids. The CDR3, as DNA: TGTGCCAGTAGTCCCGGGACTAGCGCGATCGAGCAGTACTTC. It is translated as CASSPGTSAIEQYF.

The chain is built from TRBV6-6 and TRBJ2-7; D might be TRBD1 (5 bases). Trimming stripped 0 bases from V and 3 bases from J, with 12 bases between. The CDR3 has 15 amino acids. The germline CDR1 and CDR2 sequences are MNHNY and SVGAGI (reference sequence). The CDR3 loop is CASSYSPRAIYEQYF. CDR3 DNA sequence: TGTGCCAGCAGTTACTCGCCCAGGGCTATCTACGAGCAGTACTTC.